This T cell receptor beta chain was obtained from a study of blood T cell repertoires in COVID-19 (dated by TCRdb to 2020 to 2022). Context from the whole study: Samples covering the acute and convalescent phases of COVID-19 were provided by collaborators in the United States, Italy and Spain. Deeply sampled blood TCRbeta repertoires from subjects exposed to, actively infected with, or recovered from COVID-19 were included in the dataset. Where available, HLA class I and class II types were obtained from metadata supplied by the sample provider rather than from assay-based typing. The repertoires were released in a freely available public database meant as a resource for research on the immune response to SARS-CoV-2. The samples were drawn from the first 160 participants of the ongoing ImmuneRACE study and from 950 to 1,500 subjects provided by 6 global collaborators. The prospective study material was composed of cDNA or gDNA derived from T cells, B-cell-depleted T cells, or PBMCs. Sample metadata almost always included a de-identified subject ID, COVID-19 status, age in years and sex. Results the study describes overall, beyond this receptor: How much clinical and demographic metadata was included differed by source and by participant, and the metadata was provided uncurated.

With respect to this clone: Its binding antigen is unknown. No much larger clone is present one base from it, and per-base qualities are unavailable.

TCRbeta CDR3 regions were amplified from genomic DNA using the immunoSEQ Assay, a bias-controlled multiplex PCR. Per the original workflow: The number of nucleated cells in each sample was estimated by amplification of reference gene primers within the assay. To quantify the absolute abundance of each unique TCRbeta CDR3 rearrangement, sequence reads were collapsed and filtered. For each sample, productive Simpson clonality was calculated as the square root of Simpson's diversity index over productive rearrangements. Held by TCRdb, this immuneACCESS table contains in-frame sequences only and omits some clones. Under half of the omission traces to an unresolved V gene where checked; the cause of the rest is unknown. The DNA gave D and trimming, while V, J and clone size come from that table. Present in this sample are under 95,000 clones, about 90% of which were seen just once. The ten largest clones add up to 3.9% of the sample.

The germline V gene encodes CDR1 SGHNT and CDR2 YYREEE (reference sequence). Inclusive of the bounding cysteine and phenylalanine, the CDR3 is 15 residues long. The sequence is cut down to CDR3 DNA, 45 bases in frame from base 1. V is cut by 3 bases and J by 7 bases, and the space between the germline ends is 17 bases. The collaborating institutions used their own protocols to collect whole blood in K2EDTA tubes. For TCRbeta analysis, collaborators shipped samples in one of three forms: frozen whole blood, isolated PBMCs, or DNA extracted from either of those sample types. The receptor comes from a woman between 50 and 59 years old in a cohort sampled during active COVID-19. The rearrangement joined TRBV5-4 to TRBJ2-1, with the D gene not confidently named. The sample consisted of peripheral blood. The bases read TGTGCCAGCAGCTGGGCAGGATCCCAATCGAATGAGCAGTTCTTC. This yields the protein CASSWAGSQSNEQFF.